The source of this TCR beta chain is a study of cytomegalovirus exposure and HLA in healthy donors. Study-wide findings and caveats: Cytomegalovirus status was reportedly diagnosed by the classifier with high sensitivity and specificity. Cytomegalovirus association was assigned to approximately 180 TCR beta chains.

The data were produced by immunoSEQ multiplex PCR, yet TCRdb's version contains in-frame clones alone and is incomplete. The data contain over 100,000 clones, 80% to 90% of them singletons. This clone was picked up a small number of times. Its antigen remains unidentified. Trimming took off 3 bases at V and 4 bases at J, with 16 bases between the two ends. CDR1 and CDR2 (germline): MDHEN, SYDVKM. The length of the CDR3 is 16 residues. Material for sequencing was PBMCs. The TCR originated in a woman between 18 and 29 years old in good health and CMV-seronegative. The chain has TRBV28 and TRBJ1-3; D is unresolved. The CDR3 DNA reads TGTGCCAGCAGTTTTAATCTAATTGATTCAGGAAACACCATATATTTT. This sequence encodes CASSFNLIDSGNTIYF.